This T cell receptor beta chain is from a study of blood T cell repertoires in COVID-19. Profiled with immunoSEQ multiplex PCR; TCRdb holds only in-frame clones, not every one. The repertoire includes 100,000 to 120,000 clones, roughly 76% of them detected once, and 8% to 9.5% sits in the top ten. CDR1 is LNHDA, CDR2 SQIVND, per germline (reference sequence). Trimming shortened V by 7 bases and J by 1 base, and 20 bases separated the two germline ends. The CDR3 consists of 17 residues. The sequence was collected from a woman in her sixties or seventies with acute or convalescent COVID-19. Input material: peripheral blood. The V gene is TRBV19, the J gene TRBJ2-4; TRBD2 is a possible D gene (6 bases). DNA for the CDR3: TGTGCCAGTATCCAAAGCTTGGGGGGATCGGCCAAAAACATTCAGTACTTC. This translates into CASIQSLGGSAKNIQYF.